A selection of T cell receptor beta chains follows, all from one sample in a study of blood T cell repertoires in COVID-19. Assay used: immunoSEQ multiplex PCR; TCRdb lists only in-frame clones, some missing. This table holds over 250,000 clones, 80% to 90% found once. The sequenced material came from peripheral blood. These TCRs come from a woman aged 70-85 years with acute or convalescent COVID-19. The CDR3 runs from the conserved cysteine through the conserved F or W. A D gene is named only where the DNA matches it firmly. Clone size is stated in some rows and not others, as once, few, many or a class when expanded.

clone_size d_call cdr3_length j_call v_call cdr3_nt cdr3_aa
- - 15 TRBJ1-1 TRBV7-8 TGTGCCAGCAGCTTAGCGGGGTCTTCGATCAGCGGAGCTTTCTTT CASSLAGSSISGAFF
- - 14 TRBJ1-1 TRBV19 TGTGCCAGTACTATCCCAGATCGGGTGACTGAAGCTTTCTTT CASTIPDRVTEAFF
- - 16 TRBJ1-5 TRBV7-9 TGTGCCAGCAGCTTTCAGGGGCAGGGGCAAGGCCAGCCCCAGCATTTT CASSFQGQGQGQPQHF
few TRBD2 14 TRBJ2-2 TRBV19 TGTGCCAGTATAGGGGAGGGGCGGACCGGGGAGCTGTTTTTT CASIGEGRTGELFF
- - 17 TRBJ2-2 TRBV4-2 TGTGCCAGCAGCCAAGATTTACTCGGGGGAGGCACCGGGGAGCTGTTTTTT CASSQDLLGGGTGELFF
- - 13 TRBJ1-1 TRBV11-3 TGTGCCAGCAGCCTTAGACAGTTCACTGAAGCTTTCTTT CASSLRQFTEAFF
- - 15 TRBJ2-3 TRBV6-2/TRBV6-3 TGTGCCAGCAGCCTCTTTCAGGGAGGAACAGATACGCAGTATTTT CASSLFQGGTDTQYF
- TRBD2 15 TRBJ2-5 TRBV5-1 TGCGCCAGCAGCTCCTCGGGGGGGCCACTGGAGACCCAGTACTTC CASSSSGGPLETQYF
once TRBD1 15 TRBJ1-3 TRBV2 TGTGCCAGCAGCGCCGGACAGGCAGCTGGAAACACCATATATTTT CASSAGQAAGNTIYF
few - 15 TRBJ1-6 TRBV7-9 TGTGCCAGCAGCCCACAGGTTTCCTATAATTCACCCCTCCACTTT CASSPQVSYNSPLHF
few - 15 TRBJ2-2 TRBV11-1 TGTGCCAGCAGCTTAGATGGAGCGCTAGCCGGGGAGCTGTTTTTT CASSLDGALAGELFF
- - 14 TRBJ2-3 TRBV5-1 TGCGCCAGCAGCTTGGAGGGGGGCACAGATACGCAGTATTTT CASSLEGGTDTQYF
few - 15 TRBJ1-1 TRBV11-2 TGTGCCAGCAGCCCCGATGGCAGCGGGGTTGATGAAGCTTTCTTT CASSPDGSGVDEAFF
- - 16 TRBJ2-1 TRBV5-1 TGCGCCAGCAGCGCGACGGGGACTCCGTCCTACAATGAGCAGTTCTTC CASSATGTPSYNEQFF
once - 12 TRBJ1-2 TRBV7-9 TGTGCCAGCAGCTTGACAGACTATGGCTACACCTTC CASSLTDYGYTF
few TRBD2 15 TRBJ2-5 TRBV19 TGTGCCAGTAGTCTCGGGACTAGCGGTAAAGAGACCCAGTACTTC CASSLGTSGKETQYF
few - 13 TRBJ1-1 TRBV19 TGTGCCAGTGCCAGGGGCGGGTTTATGGAAGCTTTCTTT CASARGGFMEAFF
- - 17 TRBJ2-2 TRBV4-1 TGCGCCAGCAGCCAAGATTTGGTAGTTTATGGTACCGGGGAGCTGTTTTTT CASSQDLVVYGTGELFF
once TRBD2 15 TRBJ2-3 TRBV18 TGTGCCAGCTCACGAAGCGGGGGGTCCGCAGATACGCAGTATTTT CASSRSGGSADTQYF
- - 15 TRBJ2-1 TRBV11-2 TGTGCCAGCAGCTTAGCCGGTACTACCTGGGATGAGCAGTTCTTC CASSLAGTTWDEQFF
- - 14 TRBJ2-1 TRBV6-5 TGTGCCAGCAGTACCCGGGACTTAGACAATGAGCAGTTCTTC CASSTRDLDNEQFF
- TRBD2 15 TRBJ2-5 TRBV19 TGTGCCAGTAGTATGGGGACTAGCGGGGAAGAGACCCAGTACTTC CASSMGTSGEETQYF
- TRBD1 16 TRBJ1-3 TRBV7-9 TGTGCCAGCAGCTTAAGTGGCAGGGGGCGGGCAAACACCATATATTTT CASSLSGRGRANTIYF
- - 16 TRBJ1-2 TRBV7-9 TGTGCCAGCAGCCCGCCGGACAGACTGACTAACTATGGCTACACCTTC CASSPPDRLTNYGYTF
- TRBD2 16 TRBJ2-1 TRBV5-1 TGCGCCAGCAGCTTGGATTTACGGGGGGGTTTCCGTGAGCAGTTCTTC CASSLDLRGGFREQFF
- TRBD1 10 TRBJ1-1 TRBV6-5 TGTGCCAGCAGGACAGGGGCAGCTTTCTTT CASRTGAAFF
- - 14 TRBJ2-4 TRBV19 TGTGCCAGTACCTCCCAACTAGCCAAAAACATTCAGTACTTC CASTSQLAKNIQYF
once - 16 TRBJ1-4 TRBV4-2 TGTGCCAGCAGCCAAGACGGAGGGGAACCGTGGGAAAAACTGTTTTTT CASSQDGGEPWEKLFF
- TRBD2 15 TRBJ2-3 TRBV29-1 TGCAGCGTGACTAGCGGGGGGACTAGCACAGATACGCAGTATTTT CSVTSGGTSTDTQYF
- TRBD1 14 TRBJ1-3 TRBV3-1/TRBV3-2 TGTGCCAGCAGCCACAGGGACAGAGGAAACACCATATATTTT CASSHRDRGNTIYF
- - 13 TRBJ2-7 TRBV9 TGTGCCAGCAGCGTAGGAGGGGGTTTCGAGCAGTACTTC CASSVGGGFEQYF
- TRBD1 15 TRBJ1-2 TRBV2 TGTGCCAGCAGCTTTACCGGGACAGGGGGAGCTGGCTACACCTTC CASSFTGTGGAGYTF
- TRBD1 12 TRBJ1-2 TRBV11-2 TGTGCCAGCAGTCTACAGGGGAACGGCTACACCTTC CASSLQGNGYTF
- - 16 TRBJ2-3 TRBV7-2 TGTGCCAGCAGCTTAGCTCGCGGGGGCCCGGGGAGTACGCAGTATTTT CASSLARGGPGSTQYF
few - 14 TRBJ1-2 TRBV29-1 TGCAGCGTTGTTACAGTTAATAGAAACTATGGCTACACCTTC CSVVTVNRNYGYTF
- - 13 TRBJ2-5 TRBV5-1 TGCGCCAGCAGCCGAGGGGGGGAAGAGACCCAGTACTTC CASSRGGEETQYF
- - 14 TRBJ1-2 TRBV5-1 TGCGCCAGCAGCTTGGGCAGGGGCGTAGGCGGCTACACCTTC CASSLGRGVGGYTF
- - 15 TRBJ2-5 TRBV5-6 TGTGCCAGCAGCGGGATGGTCGGGGTGTCGGAGACCCAGTACTTC CASSGMVGVSETQYF
- TRBD1 16 TRBJ2-2 TRBV7-9 TGTGCCAGCAGTTCCGGACAGGACTGGGGCGGCGGGGAGCTGTTTTTT CASSSGQDWGGGELFF
- - 14 TRBJ1-2 TRBV5-1 TGCGCCAGCAGCTTGGGAACAGCTAACTATGGCTACACCTTC CASSLGTANYGYTF
- - 12 TRBJ1-3 TRBV4-1 TGCGCCAGCAGCCAAACAGTCTCCACCATATATTTT CASSQTVSTIYF
few - 15 TRBJ1-1 TRBV4-1 TGCGCCAGCACCCCAATAGGTGGGAGGAACACTGAAGCTTTCTTT CASTPIGGRNTEAFF
- TRBD1 12 TRBJ1-3 TRBV30 TGTGCCTTCCAACAGGGGCGGAACACCATATATTTT CAFQQGRNTIYF
- TRBD1 13 TRBJ2-7 TRBV2 TGTGCCAGCAACGGACAGGGTTTACACGAGCAGTACTTC CASNGQGLHEQYF
few TRBD2 16 TRBJ2-1 TRBV24-1 TGTGCCACCAGTGCCCGACTAGCGGGGGACTACAATGAGCAGTTCTTC CATSARLAGDYNEQFF
- TRBD1 15 TRBJ1-1 TRBV4-1 TGCGCCAGCAGCCATCGGACAGGCGGGGACACTGAAGCTTTCTTT CASSHRTGGDTEAFF
many - 16 TRBJ2-2 TRBV7-2 TGTGCCAGCAGCTTCGAAGGACTCTGGAACACCGGGGAGCTGTTTTTT CASSFEGLWNTGELFF
few - 15 TRBJ1-1 TRBV14 TGTGCCAGCAGCCGCTCTCTGCCGGGTAACACTGAAGCTTTCTTT CASSRSLPGNTEAFF
- TRBD2 16 TRBJ2-5 TRBV19 TGTGCCAGTAGTTCCCCGGGGGGACGGCAAAGGGAGACCCAGTACTTC CASSSPGGRQRETQYF
- - 14 TRBJ2-3 TRBV24-1 TGTGCCACCAGTGACCCTCAGGGATCAGATACGCAGTATTTT CATSDPQGSDTQYF
- - 13 TRBJ1-2 TRBV30 TGTGCCTGGAGTCAGCAGGGCGCCTATGGCTACACCTTC CAWSQQGAYGYTF
- - 14 TRBJ2-5 TRBV29-1 TGCAGCGGAGCAAAAACAGGTGGTGTCGAGACCCAGTACTTC CSGAKTGGVETQYF
once - 11 TRBJ1-1 TRBV6-5 TGTGCCAGCGAGGCGGACGGGGAGGCTTTCTTT CASEADGEAFF
- - 13 TRBJ1-4 TRBV15 TGTGCCACCAGGTCAGGGTGGCGAGAAAAACTGTTTTTT CATRSGWREKLFF
- TRBD1 14 TRBJ1-2 TRBV18 TGTGCCAGCCTGGGACAGCAGGCCAACTATGGCTACACCTTC CASLGQQANYGYTF
- TRBD2 17 TRBJ2-3 TRBV5-4 TGTGCCAGCAGCTCCCGACTAGCGGGGAATGTGGGAGATACGCAGTATTTT CASSSRLAGNVGDTQYF
- TRBD1 11 TRBJ1-2 TRBV20-1 TGCAGTGCTATGGGACAGGGATCATCCACCTTC CSAMGQGSSTF
- TRBD1 17 TRBJ1-3 TRBV30 TGTGCCTGTATCCCCGGGACAGGGTCCTTCTCTGGAAACACCATATATTTT CACIPGTGSFSGNTIYF
- TRBD2 13 TRBJ2-5 TRBV7-9 TGTGCCAGCAGCTTTGGGGGGGAAGAGACCCAGTACTTC CASSFGGEETQYF
few - 15 TRBJ1-6 TRBV6-5 TGTGCCAGCAAGAAGGACACCCGGGAGAATTCACCCCTCCACTTT CASKKDTRENSPLHF